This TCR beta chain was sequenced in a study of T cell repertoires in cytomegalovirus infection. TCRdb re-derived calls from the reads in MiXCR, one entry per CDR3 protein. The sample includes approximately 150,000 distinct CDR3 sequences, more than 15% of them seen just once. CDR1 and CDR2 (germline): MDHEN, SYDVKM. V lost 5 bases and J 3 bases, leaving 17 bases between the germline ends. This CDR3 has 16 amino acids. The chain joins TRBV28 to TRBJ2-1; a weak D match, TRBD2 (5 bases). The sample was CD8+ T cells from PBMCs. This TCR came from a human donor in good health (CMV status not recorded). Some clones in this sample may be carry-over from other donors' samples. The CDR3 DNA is TGTGCCAGCAGTAATCCGGGCCAACGGGGCTACAATGAGCAGTTCTTC. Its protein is CASSNPGQRGYNEQFF.